Each of the 11 T cell receptor beta chains below was sequenced from the same sample in a study of shared clonotypes between healthy human individuals. Terminally differentiated effector memory CD45RA+ cells were left out of the naive CD8 fraction, which was CD45RO-negative and positively selected for CCR7. Clones were read by immunoSEQ multiplex PCR, and TCRdb kept only the in-frame ones, dropping some. The sample holds over 2,000,000 clones, 93% seen once. The sample was naive CD8+ T cells from PBMCs. The receptor set was obtained from a man younger than 30 in good health. Some clones in this sample may be carry-over from other donors' samples.

The CDR3 sequence: CASSLRESSGRAGEQFF. The CDR3 DNA reads TGTGCCAGCAGCTTAAGGGAGTCTAGCGGGAGGGCGGGTGAGCAGTTCTTC. J is TRBJ2-1 and V is TRBV7-8, with 12 positions matching TRBD2. Germline V gives CDR1 SGHVS, CDR2 FQNEAQ. The CDR3 covers 17 residues. Germline trimming cut 2 bases from V and 9 bases from J; bases unmatched to any gene: 11.

J is TRBJ1-2 and V is TRBV28; no definite D call. The CDR3 sequence is 16 residues long. Per the germline V gene, CDR1 is MDHEN and CDR2 is SYDVKM. Between the trimmed V and J ends, which lost 5 bases and 4 bases, there was a span of 20 bases. CDR3 in amino acids: CASSPRGSALGYGYTF. Here the CDR3 DNA reads TGTGCCAGCAGTCCGCGCGGCAGCGCCCTTGGCTATGGCTACACCTTC.

The V gene is TRBV6-5, the J gene TRBJ2-4, with 7 bases matching TRBD1. This CDR3 is built from 15 residues. With 2 bases clipped from V and 1 base from J, the junction kept 2 bases outside the gene matches. Germline V CDR1 and CDR2: MNHEY, SVGAGI. The CDR3 loop is CASSYQGDAKNIQYF. The DNA for the CDR3 is TGTGCCAGCAGTTACCAGGGGGACGCCAAAAACATTCAGTACTTC.

In DNA form, the CDR3 reads TGTGCCAGCAGAAGAACAGAGAATAGCAATCAGCCCCAGCATTTT. This gives the protein CASRRTENSNQPQHF. The chain joins TRBV2 to TRBJ1-5; D gene ambiguous. The CDR3 length is 15 residues. Germline V gene sequence: CDR1 SNHLY, CDR2 FYNNEI. Trimming shortened V by 6 bases and J by 0 bases, and 12 bases separated the two germline ends.

Details on this clone: One junction end disagrees with the germline gene, perhaps due to a read error. This chain uses TRBV30 with TRBJ2-1; the match to TRBD1 covers 8 bases. From germline, CDR1 is GTSNPN and CDR2 SVGIG (reference sequence). This CDR3 region has 16 residues. CDR3 sequence reads: CAWISGTGSSYNERFF. The DNA for the CDR3 is TGTGCCTGGATCTCCGGGACAGGTAGCTCCTACAATGAGCGGTTCTTC.

Concerning this clone: Other DNA sequences in the sample encode the same CDR3. The rearrangement joins TRBV10-3 to TRBJ2-2; D remains ambiguous. This CDR3 comprises 13 residues. Deletions cut 4 bases from V and 2 bases from J, with 5 bases between. Germline V gene lookup returns CDR1 ENHRY and CDR2 SYGVKD. The CDR3 reads CAISGGNTGELFF. DNA of the CDR3: TGTGCCATCAGTGGGGGAAACACCGGGGAGCTGTTTTTT.

The V gene is TRBV9, the J gene TRBJ1-1; D gene uncertain. Trimming pared 0 bases from V and 3 bases from J, leaving 12 bases between. This CDR3 region has 15 residues. Germline lookup yields CDR1 SGDLS and CDR2 YYNGEE. The CDR3: CASSVGLWADTEAFF. DNA for the CDR3: TGTGCCAGCAGCGTAGGGTTATGGGCGGACACTGAAGCTTTCTTT.

The gene calls are TRBV4-1 and TRBJ1-5; D gene ambiguous. CDR1 and CDR2 (germline): MGHRA, YSYEKL. This CDR3 has 16 residues. V was trimmed by 4 bases and J by 2 bases, leaving 15 bases between them. The CDR3 nucleotides read TGCGCCAGCAGCCCCCTAAGTCTGGGAGGCAATCAGCCCCAGCATTTT. It specifies CASSPLSLGGNQPQHF.

The chain combines TRBV7-2 with TRBJ1-5; D is undetermined. The germline V and J ends were trimmed by 5 bases and 1 base, with 12 bases remaining between them. In germline, CDR1 is SGHTA, CDR2 FQGNSA. CDR3 length: 15 residues. CDR3 nucleotide sequence: TGTGCCAGCAGCCAAGACTCGGGCAGCAATCAGCCCCAGCATTTT. Translated: CASSQDSGSNQPQHF. The full variable domain, completed using reference TRBV7-2 and TRBJ1-5, is GAGVSQSPSNKVTEKGKDVELRCDPISGHTALYWYRQSLGQGLEFLIYFQGNSAPDKSGLPSDRFSAERTGGSVSTLTIQRTQQEDSAVYLCASSQDSGSNQPQHFGDGTRLSIL.

The chain has TRBV27 and TRBJ2-7; TRBD1 is a possible D gene (5 bases). The CDR3 is 13 amino acids. V was clipped by 5 bases and J by 0 bases, with 8 bases between them. CDR1 is MNHEY and CDR2 is SMNVEV in the germline V gene (reference sequence). CDR3 in amino acids: CASSVDSSYEQYF. The CDR3 DNA sequence: TGTGCCAGCAGTGTCGACAGCTCCTACGAGCAGTACTTC.

V is TRBV5-6 and J is TRBJ2-2, with D perhaps matching TRBD2 (5 bases). V dropped 3 bases and J dropped 7 bases, with 10 bases sitting between them. Germline CDR1 reads SGHDT; CDR2 reads YYEEEE. This CDR3 region has 13 residues. The CDR3 loop reads CASSSGLLGELFF. CDR3 DNA sequence: TGTGCCAGCAGCTCAGGACTCCTCGGGGAGCTGTTTTTT.